This TCR beta chain is from a study of PD-L1 blockade in urothelial cancer. With V trimmed by 6 bases and J by 1 base, 6 bases remained unmatched. This CDR3 has 15 residues. Germline CDR1 SSHAT, CDR2 FNYEAQ (reference sequence). Sequencing was performed with immunoSEQ multiplex PCR; in TCRdb, only in-frame clones are kept and a portion is missing. The data hold approximately 50,000 clones, with about 81% observed a single time. Noted time point: pretreatment peripheral blood. The input for sequencing was PBMCs, taken around atezolizumab (anti-PD-L1) treatment. This sequence joins TRBV7-7 and TRBJ2-5, with 9 bases identical to TRBD2. The sequence was collected from an older man with urothelial cancer. The CDR3 DNA is TGTGCCAGCAGTGGTGGACTAGCGCGCCAAGAGACCCAGTACTTC. Translating gives CASSGGLARQETQYF.